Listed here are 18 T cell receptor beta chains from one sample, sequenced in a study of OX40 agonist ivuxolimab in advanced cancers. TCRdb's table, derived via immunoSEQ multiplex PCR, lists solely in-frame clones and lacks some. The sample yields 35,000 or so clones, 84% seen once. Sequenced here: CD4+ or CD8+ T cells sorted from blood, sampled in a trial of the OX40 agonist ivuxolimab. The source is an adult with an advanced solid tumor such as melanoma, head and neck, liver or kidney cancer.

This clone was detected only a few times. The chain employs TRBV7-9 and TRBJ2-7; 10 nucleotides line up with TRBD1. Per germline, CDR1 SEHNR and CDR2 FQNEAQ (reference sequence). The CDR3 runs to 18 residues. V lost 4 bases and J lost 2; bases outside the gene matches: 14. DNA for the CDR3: TGTGCCAGCAGCTCCCACCACCGACAGGGGGCTTTCGCCTACGAGCAGTACTTC. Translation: CASSSHHRQGAFAYEQYF.

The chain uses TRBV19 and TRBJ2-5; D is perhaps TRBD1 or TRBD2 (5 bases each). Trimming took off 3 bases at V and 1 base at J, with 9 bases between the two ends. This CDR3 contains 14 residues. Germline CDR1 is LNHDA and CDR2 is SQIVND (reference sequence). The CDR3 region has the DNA TGTGCCAGTAGTATCTGGGGACCCCAAGAGACCCAGTACTTC. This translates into CASSIWGPQETQYF. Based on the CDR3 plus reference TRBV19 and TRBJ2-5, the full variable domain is DGGITQSPKYLFRKEGQNVTLSCEQNLNHDAMYWYRQDPGQGLRLIYYSQIVNDFQKGDIAEGYSVSREKKESFPLTVTSAQKNPTAFYLCASSIWGPQETQYFGPGTRLLVL.

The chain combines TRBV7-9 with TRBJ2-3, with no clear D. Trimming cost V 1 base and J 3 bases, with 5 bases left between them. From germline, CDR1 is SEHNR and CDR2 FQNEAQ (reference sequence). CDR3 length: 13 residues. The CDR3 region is CASSLGETDTQYF. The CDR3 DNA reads TGTGCCAGCAGCTTAGGGGAAACAGATACGCAGTATTTT.

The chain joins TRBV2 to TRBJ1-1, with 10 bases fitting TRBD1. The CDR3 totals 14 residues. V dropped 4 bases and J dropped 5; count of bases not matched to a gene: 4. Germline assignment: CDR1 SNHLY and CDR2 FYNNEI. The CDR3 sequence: CASSGGQGGTEAFF. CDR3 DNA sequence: TGTGCCAGCAGTGGAGGACAGGGGGGAACTGAAGCTTTCTTT.

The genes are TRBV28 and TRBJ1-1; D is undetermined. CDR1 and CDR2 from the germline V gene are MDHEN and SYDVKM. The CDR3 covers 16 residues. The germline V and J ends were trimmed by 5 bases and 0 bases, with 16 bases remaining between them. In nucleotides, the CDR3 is TGTGCCAGCAGTCCGTTAGACGAGGTTGTGAACACTGAAGCTTTCTTT. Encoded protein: CASSPLDEVVNTEAFF.

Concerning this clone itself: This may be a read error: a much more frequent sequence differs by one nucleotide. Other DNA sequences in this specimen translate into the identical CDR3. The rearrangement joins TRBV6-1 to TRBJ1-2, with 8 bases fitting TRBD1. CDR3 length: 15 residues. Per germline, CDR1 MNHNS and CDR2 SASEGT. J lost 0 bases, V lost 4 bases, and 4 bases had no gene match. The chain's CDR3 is CASSVGQGPNYGYTF. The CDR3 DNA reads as TGTGCCAGCAGTGTCGGACAGGGCCCTAACTATGGCTACACCTTC.

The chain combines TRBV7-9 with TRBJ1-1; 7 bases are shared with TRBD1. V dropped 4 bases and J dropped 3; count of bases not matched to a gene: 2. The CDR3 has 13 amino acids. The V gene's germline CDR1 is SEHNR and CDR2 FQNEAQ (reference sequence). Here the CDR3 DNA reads TGTGCCAGCAGCTGGACAGGCCACACTGAAGCTTTCTTT. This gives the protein CASSWTGHTEAFF. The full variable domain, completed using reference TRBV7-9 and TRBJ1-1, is DTGVSQNPRHKITKRGQNVTFRCDPISEHNRLYWYRQTLGQGPEFLTYFQNEAQLEKSRLLSDRFSAERPKGSFSTLEIQRTEQGDSAMYLCASSWTGHTEAFFGQGTRLTVV.

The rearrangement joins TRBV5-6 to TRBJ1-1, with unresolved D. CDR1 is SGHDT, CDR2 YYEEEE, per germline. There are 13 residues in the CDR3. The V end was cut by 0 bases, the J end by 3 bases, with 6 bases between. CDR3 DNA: TGTGCCAGCAGCTTGGTGGCGGACACTGAAGCTTTCTTT. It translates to CASSLVADTEAFF.

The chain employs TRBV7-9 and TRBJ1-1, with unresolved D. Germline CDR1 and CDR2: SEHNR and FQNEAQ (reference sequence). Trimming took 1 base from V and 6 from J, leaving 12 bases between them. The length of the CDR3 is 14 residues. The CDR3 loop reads CASSLEPGFPEAFF. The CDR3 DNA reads TGTGCCAGCAGCTTAGAACCGGGGTTCCCTGAAGCTTTCTTT.

CDR3 protein: CASSAAGGTDTQYF. The CDR3 nucleotides are TGTGCCAGCAGCGCGGCCGGGGGGACAGATACGCAGTATTTT. The rearrangement uses TRBV7-3 and TRBJ2-3; 7 bases agree with TRBD2. V was clipped by 5 bases and J by 3 bases; unmatched bases: 5. CDR3 size: 14 residues. CDR1 and CDR2 (germline): SGHTA, FQGTGA.

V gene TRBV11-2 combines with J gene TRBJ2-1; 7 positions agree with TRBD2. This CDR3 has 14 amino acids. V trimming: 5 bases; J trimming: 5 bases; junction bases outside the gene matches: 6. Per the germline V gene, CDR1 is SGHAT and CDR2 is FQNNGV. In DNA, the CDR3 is TGTGCCAGCAGCCAATTCGCGGGGGACAATGAGCAGTTCTTC. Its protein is CASSQFAGDNEQFF.

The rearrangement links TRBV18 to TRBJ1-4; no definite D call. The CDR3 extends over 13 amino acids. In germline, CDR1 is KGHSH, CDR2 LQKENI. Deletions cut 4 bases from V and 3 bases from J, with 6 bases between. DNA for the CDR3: TGTGCCAGCTCACGAACAGCTAATGAAAAACTGTTTTTT. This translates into CASSRTANEKLFF.

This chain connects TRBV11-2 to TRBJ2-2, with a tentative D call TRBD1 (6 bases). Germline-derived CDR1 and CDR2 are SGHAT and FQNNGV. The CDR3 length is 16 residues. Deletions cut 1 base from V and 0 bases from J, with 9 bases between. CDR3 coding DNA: TGTGCCAGCAGCTTAGTTGGGGGCACGAACACCGGGGAGCTGTTTTTT. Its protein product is CASSLVGGTNTGELFF.

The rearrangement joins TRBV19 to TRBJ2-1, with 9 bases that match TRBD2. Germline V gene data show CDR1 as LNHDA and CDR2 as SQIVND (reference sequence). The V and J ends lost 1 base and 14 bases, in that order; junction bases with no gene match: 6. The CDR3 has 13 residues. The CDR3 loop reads CASSIVPSGKKFF. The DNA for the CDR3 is TGTGCCAGTAGTATAGTCCCTAGCGGGAAGAAGTTCTTC.

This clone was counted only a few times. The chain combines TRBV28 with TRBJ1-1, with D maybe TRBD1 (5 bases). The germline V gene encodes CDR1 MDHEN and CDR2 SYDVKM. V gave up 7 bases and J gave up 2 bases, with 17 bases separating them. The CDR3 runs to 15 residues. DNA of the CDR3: TGTGCCAGCAACCCTAGGGGTCCCTCAAACACTGAAGCTTTCTTT. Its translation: CASNPRGPSNTEAFF.

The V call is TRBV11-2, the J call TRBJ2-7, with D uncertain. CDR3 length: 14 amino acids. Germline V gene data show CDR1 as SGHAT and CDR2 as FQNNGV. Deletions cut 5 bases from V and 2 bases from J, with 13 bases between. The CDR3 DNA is TGTGCCAGCAGCCCTTTCTTTGGCCCCTACGAGCAGTACTTC. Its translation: CASSPFFGPYEQYF.

This CDR3 reads CASSLPGLEEQYF. The CDR3 DNA follows: TGCGCCAGCAGCCTCCCGGGATTAGAGGAGCAGTACTTC. V is TRBV5-1 and J is TRBJ2-7; weak D call: TRBD2 (5 bases). Germline CDR1 and CDR2: SGHRS and YFSETQ. This CDR3 has 13 residues. V was pared by 4 bases and J by 7 bases, with 15 bases between.

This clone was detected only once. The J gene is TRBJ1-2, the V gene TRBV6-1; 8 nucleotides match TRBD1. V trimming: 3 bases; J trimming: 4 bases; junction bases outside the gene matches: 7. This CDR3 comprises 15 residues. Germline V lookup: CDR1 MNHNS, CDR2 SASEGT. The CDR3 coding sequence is TGTGCCAGCAGTGAGGGGACAGGCCCCAGCTATGGCTACACCTTC. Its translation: CASSEGTGPSYGYTF.